This paragraph reports one T cell receptor (beta chain). The clone's antigen remains unknown. No clone much larger than this one lies a single base away; base qualities are absent. For the CD8 naive samples, CD45RO-negative cells were positively selected for CCR7, yielding a CD45RA+CCR7+ population from which TemRA cells were excluded. Donors were healthy HIV-negative adults with no recently reported acute infections or vaccinations. Only Caucasian adults living in Nashville, Tennessee, USA were represented among the donors. Blood was obtained by leukapheresis, after which PBMCs were separated by Ficoll-Histopaque density gradient centrifugation and cryopreserved in liquid nitrogen vapor phase. Analytical flow cytometry was used to check the purity and quantity of each magnetically sorted T cell population. From each sorted fraction, genomic DNA was isolated and quantified by UV absorbance on a Nanodrop 2000c.

Including cysteine and phenylalanine, the CDR3 has 15 amino acids. The kept DNA is CDR3 alone, 45 bases in frame from the first base. In the germline V gene, CDR1 corresponds to MNHEY and CDR2 to SVGAGI. Unmatched junction bases come to 9, with V trimmed by 5 bases and J by 2 bases. This sample is part of a study of shared clonotypes between healthy human individuals (dated by TCRdb to the early 2020s). For the study in its entirety: Three men and two women, aged 18 to 49 years, made up the cohort. For each donor, three plates each were used for CD4 naive and CD4 memory, two plates were used for CD8 naive, and one plate was used for CD8 memory. To increase sequencing depth and limit assay-specific biases, TCR repertoire library preparation and sequencing were carried out by different laboratories using diverse techniques. The study deeply sequenced blood TCR repertoires of about 5 healthy adults to estimate repertoire size and the extent of clonotype sharing between individuals. Between about 0.85 and 9.5 billion PBMCs per donor were obtained by leukapheresis. What the study reported, not specific to this receptor: Sharing across a few donors was observed for 5% to 6.5% of naive CD4, 3.5% of naive CD8, roughly 2.4% of memory CD4, and about 0.4% of memory CD8 clonotypes. Incomplete sequencing was indicated by rarefaction of sorted-subset datasets, despite the large sequencing depth. Because the study included a small number of donors, the genetic and exposure-history diversity represented was limited. Pairwise subsampling led to the expectation that sequencing depth would affect the degree of clonotype sharing among donors. Compared with non-shared clonotypes, clonotypes shared by all four sorted-subset donors had higher generation probabilities. Sampling was restricted to blood, and TCR repertoires in tissues likely differ from the TCR repertoires found in blood. Naive subsets generally had larger estimated clonotype richness than memory subsets.

Using the deep immunoSEQ assay, TCR CDR3 regions were amplified from genomic DNA by multiplex PCR. Genomic DNA extracted from each cell subset was distributed evenly over all wells of several immunoSEQ 96-well plates, and each plate served as one replicate. For sorted subsets, 200 to 250 ng genomic DNA, equal to some 30,000 T cell genomes, was loaded into each replicate PCR. Purified libraries were measured with a Qubit 3.0 fluorometer, size-checked on a Bioanalyzer 2100, and measured again with the KAPA Library Quantification kit. Every immunoSEQ 96-well plate was sequenced on a separate single-read 150-cycle Illumina NextSeq 550 flow cell. The paper's data handling went like this. Because only junctional sequences without quality scores were contained in the immunoSEQ output, filtering matching that applied to full-length reads could not be performed. To assign V/J genes and CDR3, sequences were annotated using PyIR, a Python wrapper for IgBLAST v1.9, with IMGT germline references. Any read was removed if the V/J assignment was weak (E-value above 1e-6), the CDR3 was missing, or the read contained stop codons, out-of-frame junctions, or ambiguous translated residues. V3J clonotypes were defined as sequences sharing an identical inferred V gene, J gene, and CDR3 amino acid sequence. Percentage overlap between repertoires was computed as shared unique clonotypes divided by the size of the smaller repertoire. RTK rarefaction, the Chao1 estimator, and Recon v2.1 estimates of unobserved clonotypes were used to assess repertoire richness. For all TCRbeta clonotypes obtained by the gDNA method from a few donors, generation probabilities were computed with OLGA. TCRdb holds this immuneACCESS table with in-frame rearrangements only. Some clones are missing; in checked studies, unresolved V genes explain under half, and the rest has no known cause. The V and J calls and clone size come from that table; D and trimming were worked out from the DNA. This sample comprises a few million clones, roughly 95% of them detected only once. Around 1.8% of the sample comes from the top ten.

The TCR was taken from a man aged 18 to 29 in good health. Some clones in this sample may be carry-over from other donors' samples. The chain links TRBV6-5 with TRBJ2-7, with 7 bases aligning to TRBD2. Sequences were obtained from naive CD8+ T cells from PBMCs. Per the publication, the cell subset or site label means: CD45RA+CCR7+. Here the CDR3 is given as CASSGPIAGPYEQYF. The DNA sequence follows: TGTGCCAGCAGTGGACCCATAGCGGGCCCCTACGAGCAGTACTTC.